Shown below are 20 T cell receptor beta chains from a single sample sequenced in a study of identical twins. TCRdb re-called the 5' RACE reads with MiXCR, one entry per CDR3 protein. The data contain approximately 630,000 distinct CDR3 sequences, around 7.4% of them singletons. These same data were also listed under a study on yellow fever vaccine responses in identical twins.

The sequenced sample consisted of PBMCs. The receptors were sampled from a young woman in good health.

V gene TRBV12-3 or TRBV12-4 combines with J gene TRBJ2-1, with unresolved D. The CDR3 runs to 13 residues. V dropped 4 bases and J dropped 6 bases, with 10 bases sitting between them. CDR3 loop: CASSSHLGNEQFF. DNA for the CDR3: TGTGCCAGCAGTTCCCACCTGGGCAATGAGCAGTTCTTC.

This clonotype appeared a single time. V gene TRBV20-1 combines with J gene TRBJ2-7, with 7 bases that match TRBD2. Germline CDR1 DFQATT, CDR2 SNEGSKA (reference sequence). Losses at the gene ends were 7 bases for V and 4 bases for J; bases not matched to a gene: 4. The CDR3 runs 11 residues. CDR3 in amino acids: CSGVSGYEQYF. CDR3 nucleotides: TGCAGTGGTGTTAGCGGGTACGAGCAGTACTTC.

This clonotype was observed many times. The J gene is TRBJ1-5, the V gene TRBV6-2 or TRBV6-3; D is possibly TRBD1 (5 bases). V was trimmed by 2 bases and J by 6 bases, leaving 11 bases between them. Germline V gene data show CDR1 as MNHEY and CDR2 as SVGEGT. There are 14 residues in the CDR3. The CDR3 here is CASSYAGVSQPQHF. The CDR3 DNA sequence: TGTGCCAGCAGTTACGCGGGGGTATCTCAGCCCCAGCATTTT.

This chain connects TRBV12-3 or TRBV12-4 to TRBJ2-1, with 10 bases fitting TRBD2. CDR3 length: 14 residues. Losses at the gene ends were 8 bases for V and 6 bases for J; bases not matched to a gene: 7. CDR3 protein: CASAPGLATNEQFF. CDR3 DNA: TGTGCCAGCGCCCCGGGACTAGCGACCAATGAGCAGTTCTTC.

The V and J genes are TRBV10-3 and TRBJ2-1; D unresolved. V lost 6 bases, J lost 7 bases, and 10 bases lay in between. The CDR3 totals 12 residues. CDR1 and CDR2 (germline): ENHRY, SYGVKD. CDR3 nucleotides: TGTGCCATCAGAACCATGCGGAATGAGCAGTTCTTC. Translated, it gives CAIRTMRNEQFF.

This clonotype was seen only a few times. This chain uses TRBV4-1 with TRBJ1-3; the D is unclear. This CDR3 spans 15 amino acids. Germline V CDR1 and CDR2: MGHRA, YSYEKL. V was shortened by 3 bases and J by 0 bases, with 9 bases between the two germline ends. CDR3 sequence: CASSQDEYSGNTIYF. As DNA, the CDR3 is TGCGCCAGCAGCCAGGACGAGTACTCTGGAAACACCATATATTTT.

This clonotype showed up many times. The chain employs TRBV11-2 and TRBJ1-6; D possibly corresponds to TRBD1 (6 bases). Germline CDR1 reads SGHAT; CDR2 reads FQNNGV. V lost 7 bases and J 0 bases, leaving 10 bases between the germline ends. This CDR3 spans 15 amino acids. CDR3 amino acids: CASTTGSSYNSPLHF. The CDR3 nucleotides are TGTGCCAGCACCACAGGGAGCTCCTATAATTCACCCCTCCACTTT. The complete variable domain, with remaining parts taken from reference TRBV11-2 and TRBJ1-6, reads EAGVAQSPRYKIIEKRQSVAFWCNPISGHATLYWYQQILGQGPKLLIQFQNNGVVDDSQLPKDRFSAERLKGVDSTLKIQPAKLEDSAVYLCASTTGSSYNSPLHFGNGTRLTVT.

This sequence joins TRBV29-1 and TRBJ2-1; 8 nucleotides line up with TRBD2. There are 15 residues in the CDR3. Germline lookup yields CDR1 SQVTM and CDR2 ANQGSEA. V lost 5 bases, J lost 0 bases, and 6 bases stayed unmatched. The CDR3 region has the DNA TGCAGCGTTAACAGAGCGGGAGTCTCCTACAATGAGCAGTTCTTC. Its translation: CSVNRAGVSYNEQFF.

The chain carries TRBV12-3 or TRBV12-4 and TRBJ2-3, with TRBD2 matching 13 bases. The CDR3 contains 18 residues. V dropped 2 bases and J dropped 1; count of bases not matched to a gene: 6. CDR3 in amino acids: CASSLSRTSGSGTDTQYF. CDR3 nucleotides: TGTGCCAGCAGTTTATCCCGGACTAGCGGGAGTGGCACAGATACGCAGTATTTT.

The chain is built from TRBV2 and TRBJ2-7; D remains unclear. The CDR3 contains 14 residues. V dropped 1 base and J dropped 2 bases, with 9 bases sitting between them. Germline V lookup: CDR1 SNHLY, CDR2 FYNNEI. The CDR3 sequence: CASSEGSETYEQYF. CDR3 sequence (DNA): TGTGCCAGCAGTGAAGGATCCGAAACCTACGAGCAGTACTTC.

The genes are TRBV28 and TRBJ2-3; D is possibly TRBD1 or TRBD2 (6 bases each). Germline CDR1 is MDHEN and CDR2 is SYDVKM. V was trimmed by 7 bases and J by 2 bases, leaving 19 bases between them. This CDR3 spans 16 amino acids. The CDR3: CASKGGGPVNTDTQYF. CDR3 bases: TGTGCCAGCAAGGGGGGAGGCCCTGTTAACACAGATACGCAGTATTTT.

Details on this clonotype: Germline and junction disagree at one end, which may indicate a read error. V is TRBV20-1 and J is TRBJ2-1, with 16 nucleotides matching TRBD2. From germline, CDR1 is DFQATT and CDR2 SNEGSKA (reference sequence). The CDR3 contains 16 residues. In DNA form, the CDR3 reads TGCTGTGCTAGAGATGGGACTAGCGGGAGGGTCAATGAGCAGTTCTTC. Amino acid sequence: CCARDGTSGRVNEQFF.

In this sample, this clonotype turned up a few times. This chain joins TRBV2 and TRBJ2-7; 7 bases line up with TRBD2. Germline assignment: CDR1 SNHLY and CDR2 FYNNEI. Trimming cost V 7 bases and J 0 bases; bases outside gene matches: 3. This CDR3 is built from 13 residues. The CDR3 nucleotides read TGTGCCAGCACCCGGGACTACTCCTACGAGCAGTACGTC. Residues: CASTRDYSYEQYV.

This clonotype was found many times. The chain couples TRBV28 to TRBJ2-7; 7 nucleotides align to TRBD1. CDR3 length: 15 amino acids. V dropped 6 bases and J dropped 3; count of bases not matched to a gene: 11. The germline V gene encodes CDR1 MDHEN and CDR2 SYDVKM. This chain's CDR3 is CASRPETGPLYEQYV. DNA of the CDR3: TGTGCCAGCAGACCTGAGACAGGGCCTCTCTACGAGCAGTACGTC.

This clonotype was recorded a few times. The chain has TRBV6-1 and TRBJ2-5; TRBD1 matches at 8 bases. Per germline, CDR1 MNHNS and CDR2 SASEGT. Germline trimming cut 5 bases from V and 7 bases from J; bases unmatched to any gene: 9. CDR3 size: 14 residues. The CDR3, as DNA: TGTGCCAGCAGTCAGGGGGCAGCAGGGGGGACCCAGTACTTC. It specifies CASSQGAAGGTQYF.

There are many counts of this clonotype. Written as DNA, the CDR3 is TGTGCCAGCAGCCCCAGGTGGGGGTCCGGGGAGCTGTTTTTT. It specifies CASSPRWGSGELFF. The chain employs TRBV3-1 and TRBJ2-2, with D possibly being TRBD1 or TRBD2 (5 bases each). Trimming stripped 4 bases from V and 6 bases from J, with 12 bases between. This CDR3 is built from 14 residues. Germline V gene sequence: CDR1 LGHDT, CDR2 YNNKEL (reference sequence). Full variable domain (outside the CDR3, taken from reference TRBV3-1 and TRBJ2-2): DTAVSQTPKYLVTQMGNDKSIKCEQNLGHDTMYWYKQDSKKFLKIMFSYNNKELIINETVPNRFSPKSPDKAHLNLHINSLELGDSAVYFCASSPRWGSGELFFGEGSRLTVL.

A few counts support this clonotype. This sequence joins TRBV7-9 and TRBJ2-4; possible D gene TRBD2, 6 bases. V was trimmed by 5 bases and J by 9 bases, leaving 17 bases between them. Germline V lookup: CDR1 SEHNR, CDR2 FQNEAQ (reference sequence). There are 14 residues in the CDR3. This chain's CDR3 is CASSGGLHPIIQYF. CDR3 nucleotides: TGTGCCAGCAGCGGGGGACTCCACCCGATCATTCAGTACTTC.

This clonotype occurred a few times. The chain carries TRBV20-1 and TRBJ1-1; D gene unclear. V lost 6 bases, J lost 2 bases, and 10 bases lay in between. CDR1 and CDR2 from the germline V gene are DFQATT and SNEGSKA (reference sequence). The CDR3 sequence is 12 residues long. In DNA form, the CDR3 reads TGCAGTGCCCCGCCAGTAAACACTGAAGCTTTCTTT. This gives the protein CSAPPVNTEAFF.

The chain has TRBV27 and TRBJ1-2; D remains unclear. V lost 3 bases to trimming and J lost 4 bases, with 15 bases between them. This CDR3 has 15 amino acids. Germline-derived CDR1 and CDR2 are MNHEY and SMNVEV (reference sequence). CDR3 DNA: TGTGCCAGCAGTTTCTTCCGGGAATCGAGCTATGGCTACACCTTC. Its translation is CASSFFRESSYGYTF.

There are many counts of this clonotype. This chain connects TRBV4-1 to TRBJ2-2; D remains ambiguous. CDR1 is MGHRA, CDR2 YSYEKL, per germline. The length of the CDR3 is 20 residues. Trimming took 3 bases from V and 0 from J, leaving 23 bases between them. The CDR3 DNA reads TGCGCCAGCAGCCAGGTGACACCTGAAGGTTGGGCAACGAACACCGGGGAGCTGTTTTTT. Amino acids: CASSQVTPEGWATNTGELFF.